This T cell receptor (beta chain) originates from a study of blood T cell repertoires in COVID-19. The repertoire was sequenced with immunoSEQ multiplex PCR; TCRdb's copy has only in-frame clones and lacks some. The table shows tens of thousands of clones, with roughly 78% occurring only once. J was trimmed by 4 bases and V by 1 base; bases with no gene match: 9. CDR1 and CDR2 (germline): LGHNA, YNFKEQ. The CDR3 consists of 16 residues. The TCR originated in an older woman with acute or convalescent COVID-19. The chain couples TRBV4-2 to TRBJ2-7; 8 nucleotides line up with TRBD1. Sequenced sample: peripheral blood. CDR3 residues: CASSQVGAGGGYEQYF. Written as DNA, the CDR3 is TGTGCCAGCAGCCAAGTCGGAGCAGGGGGCGGGTACGAGCAGTACTTC.